This is a list of T cell receptor beta chains from one sample in a study of blood T cell repertoires in COVID-19. The data were produced by immunoSEQ multiplex PCR, yet TCRdb's version contains in-frame clones alone and is incomplete. The repertoire holds a few hundred thousand clones, with 92% as singletons. What was sequenced was PBMCs or T cells enriched from blood (not recorded which). All receptors come from a woman younger than 45 who had recovered from COVID-19. Each CDR3 is given with its conserved first and last residue. Each record gives: D gene, CDR3 length, V gene, clone size, J gene, CDR3 DNA, CDR3 protein. The D gene is left open where the match is weak. Where a row states a size, it is once, few, many or the class of an expanded clone; other rows omit it.

>TRBD2|18|TRBV7-9|once|TRBJ2-3
TGTGCCAGCAGCTGGAGACTAGCGGGAGGCCACAGCACAGATACGCAGTATTTT
CASSWRLAGGHSTDTQYF
>TRBD1|14|TRBV10-3|once|TRBJ2-2
TGTGCCACCTCGGGACAGGGGCGCACCGGGGAGCTGTTTTTT
CATSGQGRTGELFF
>TRBD2|18|TRBV19|-|TRBJ2-2
TGTGCCAGTAGTAGGGGACTAGCGGGGGGCACGAACACCGGGGAGCTGTTTTTT
CASSRGLAGGTNTGELFF
>TRBD2|16|TRBV2|-|TRBJ2-3
TGTGCCAGCAGTTCGGGACTAGCGGGAGGTACAGATACGCAGTATTTT
CASSSGLAGGTDTQYF
>-|15|TRBV7-9|-|TRBJ1-2
TGTGCCAGCAGCTTAGCGTTAAGGGGGAAAGGCGGCTACACCTTC
CASSLALRGKGGYTF
>TRBD2|15|TRBV9|-|TRBJ2-7
TGTGCCAGCAGCGCCCTAGCGGGAGGGCCCTACGAGCAGTACTTC
CASSALAGGPYEQYF
>-|13|TRBV7-9|-|TRBJ1-1
TGTGCCAGCAGCTTCGGGGAGAACACTGAAGCTTTCTTT
CASSFGENTEAFF
>TRBD2|15|TRBV7-2|-|TRBJ2-7
TGTGCCAGCAGCTTAATAGCGGGGAGCTCCTACGAGCAGTACTTC
CASSLIAGSSYEQYF
>-|15|TRBV4-1|-|TRBJ1-6
TGCGCCAGCAGCCAAGGAGGGGGGGAGAATTCACCCCTCCACTTT
CASSQGGGENSPLHF
>-|13|TRBV10-3|once|TRBJ1-6
TGTGCCATCAGTAAGGAGTCTAATTCACCCCTCCACTTT
CAISKESNSPLHF
>-|15|TRBV9|-|TRBJ2-3
TGTGCCAGCAGCGGTAAGACAGATCCTACAGATACGCAGTATTTT
CASSGKTDPTDTQYF
>TRBD2|18|TRBV7-9|-|TRBJ2-7
TGTGCCAGTACCCTCACGGGGGGACTAGCGGGAGACACCTACGAGCAGTACTTC
CASTLTGGLAGDTYEQYF
>-|12|TRBV30|-|TRBJ1-1
TGTGCCTGGAGAGACTACGGGGCTGAAGCTTTCTTT
CAWRDYGAEAFF
>TRBD1|15|TRBV19|once|TRBJ2-7
TGTGCCAGTGACACAGGACAGGGACATTCCTACGAGCAGTACTTC
CASDTGQGHSYEQYF
>-|13|TRBV7-2|-|TRBJ1-5
TGTGCCAGCAGCTTAGCCCTGTCCGGGCCCCAGCATTTT
CASSLALSGPQHF
>-|18|TRBV19|-|TRBJ2-3
TGTGCCAGTATGAATGTAGCGGAGACTCTTCTGGGCACAGATACGCAGTATTTT
CASMNVAETLLGTDTQYF
>-|17|TRBV4-2|-|TRBJ1-3
TGTGCCAGCAGCCCGGGAAATGGTGGCTCCTCTGGAAACACCATATATTTT
CASSPGNGGSSGNTIYF
>TRBD2|17|TRBV3-1/TRBV3-2|-|TRBJ2-7
TGTGCCAGCAGCCAAGGGACCGGGACTAGCGGGGTTTTTGGGCAGTACTTC
CASSQGTGTSGVFGQYF